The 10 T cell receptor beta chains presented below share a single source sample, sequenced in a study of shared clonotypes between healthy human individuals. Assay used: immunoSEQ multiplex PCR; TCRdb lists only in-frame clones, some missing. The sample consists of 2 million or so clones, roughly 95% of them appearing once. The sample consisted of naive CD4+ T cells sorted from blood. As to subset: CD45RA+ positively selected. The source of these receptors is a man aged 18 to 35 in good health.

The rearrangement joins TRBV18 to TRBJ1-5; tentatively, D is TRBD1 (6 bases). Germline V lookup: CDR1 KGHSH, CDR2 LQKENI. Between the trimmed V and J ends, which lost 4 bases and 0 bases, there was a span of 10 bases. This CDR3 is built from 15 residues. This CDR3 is CASSQGGNSNQPQHF. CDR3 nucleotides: TGTGCCAGCTCACAGGGGGGGAATAGCAATCAGCCCCAGCATTTT.

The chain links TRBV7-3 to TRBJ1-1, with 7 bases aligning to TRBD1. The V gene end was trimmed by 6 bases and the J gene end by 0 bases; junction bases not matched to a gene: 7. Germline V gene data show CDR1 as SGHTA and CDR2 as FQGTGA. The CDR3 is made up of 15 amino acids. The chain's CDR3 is CASSSQGIMNTEAFF. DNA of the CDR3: TGTGCCAGCAGTTCACAGGGGATCATGAACACTGAAGCTTTCTTT. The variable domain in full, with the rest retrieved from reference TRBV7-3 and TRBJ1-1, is GAGVSQTPSNKVTEKGKYVELRCDPISGHTALYWYRQSLGQGPEFLIYFQGTGAADDSGLPNDRFFAVRPEGSVSTLKIQRTERGDSAVYLCASSSQGIMNTEAFFGQGTRLTVV.

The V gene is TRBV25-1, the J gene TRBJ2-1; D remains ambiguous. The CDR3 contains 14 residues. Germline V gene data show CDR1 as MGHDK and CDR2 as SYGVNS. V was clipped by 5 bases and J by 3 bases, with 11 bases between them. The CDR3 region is CASSRGLVYNEQFF. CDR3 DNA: TGTGCCAGCAGTCGTGGGCTCGTCTACAATGAGCAGTTCTTC.

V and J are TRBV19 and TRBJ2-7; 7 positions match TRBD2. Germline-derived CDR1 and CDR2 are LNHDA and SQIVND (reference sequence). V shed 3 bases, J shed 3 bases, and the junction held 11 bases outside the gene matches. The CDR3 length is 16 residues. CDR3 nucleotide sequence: TGTGCCAGTAGTATGTTGGTAGCGGGTTCCAGCTACGAGCAGTACTTC. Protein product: CASSMLVAGSSYEQYF.

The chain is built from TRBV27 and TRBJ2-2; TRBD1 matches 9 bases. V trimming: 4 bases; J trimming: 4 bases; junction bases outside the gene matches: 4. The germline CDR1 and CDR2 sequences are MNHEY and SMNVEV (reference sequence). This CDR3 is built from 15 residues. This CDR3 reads CASSYSGQGTGELFF. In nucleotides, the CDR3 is TGTGCCAGCAGTTACTCGGGACAGGGCACCGGGGAGCTGTTTTTT.

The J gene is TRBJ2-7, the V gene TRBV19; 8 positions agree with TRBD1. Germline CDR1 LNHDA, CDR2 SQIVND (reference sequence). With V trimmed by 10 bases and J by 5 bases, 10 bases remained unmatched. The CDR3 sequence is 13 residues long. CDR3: CATAGTGYHEQYF. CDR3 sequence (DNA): TGTGCCACTGCAGGGACAGGATACCACGAGCAGTACTTC.

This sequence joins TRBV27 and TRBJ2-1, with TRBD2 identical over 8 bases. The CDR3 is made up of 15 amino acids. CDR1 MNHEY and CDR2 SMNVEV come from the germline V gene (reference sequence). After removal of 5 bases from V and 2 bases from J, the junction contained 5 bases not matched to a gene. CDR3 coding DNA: TGTGCCAGCAGTCATAGCGGGGCTACCTACAATGAGCAGTTCTTC. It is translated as CASSHSGATYNEQFF.

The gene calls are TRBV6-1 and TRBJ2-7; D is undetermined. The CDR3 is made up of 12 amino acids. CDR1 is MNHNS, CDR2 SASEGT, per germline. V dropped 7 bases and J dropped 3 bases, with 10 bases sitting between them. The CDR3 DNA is TGTGCCAGCACCCAGGACGACTACGAGCAGTACTTC. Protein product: CASTQDDYEQYF.

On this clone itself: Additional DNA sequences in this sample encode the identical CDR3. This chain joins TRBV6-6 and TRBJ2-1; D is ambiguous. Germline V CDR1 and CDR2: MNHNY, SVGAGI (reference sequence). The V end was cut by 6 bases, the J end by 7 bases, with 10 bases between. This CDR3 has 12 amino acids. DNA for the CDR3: TGTGCCAGCAGCCCCGGCGCTAATGAGCAGTTCTTC. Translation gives CASSPGANEQFF.

CDR3 residues: CASSIGGLEETQYF. The CDR3 DNA follows: TGTGCCAGTAGTATAGGAGGACTGGAAGAGACCCAGTACTTC. The chain is built from TRBV19 and TRBJ2-5, with D perhaps TRBD2 (5 bases). Germline V gives CDR1 LNHDA, CDR2 SQIVND (reference sequence). CDR3 length: 14 residues. Between the trimmed V and J ends, which lost 1 base and 3 bases, there was a span of 9 bases.